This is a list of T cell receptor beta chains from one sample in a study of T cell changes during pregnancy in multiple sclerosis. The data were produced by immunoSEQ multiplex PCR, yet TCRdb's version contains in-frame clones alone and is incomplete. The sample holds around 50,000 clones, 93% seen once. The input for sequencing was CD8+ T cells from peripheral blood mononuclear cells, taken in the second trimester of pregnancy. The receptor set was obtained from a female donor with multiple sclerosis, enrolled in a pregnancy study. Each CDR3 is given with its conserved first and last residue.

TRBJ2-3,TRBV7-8,CASSLGPGRGRGTDTQYF
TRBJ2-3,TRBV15,CATSTRTGEYTDTQYF
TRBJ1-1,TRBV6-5,CASSLQGFSTEAFF
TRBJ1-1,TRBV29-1,CSVETGNTEAFF
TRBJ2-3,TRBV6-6,CASSSPGTSGDTQYF
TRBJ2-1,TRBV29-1,CSVVSTEILYNEQFF
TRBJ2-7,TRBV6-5,CASRETVNYEQYF
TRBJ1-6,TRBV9,CASSADRSNSPLHF
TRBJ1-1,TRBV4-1,CASSQETAVDTEAFF
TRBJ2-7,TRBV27,CASSIGSGGVLSEQYF
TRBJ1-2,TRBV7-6,CASSLLSGDGYTF
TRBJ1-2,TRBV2,CASSEKYRDYGYTF
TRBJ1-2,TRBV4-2,CASSQDPEGAIYGYTF
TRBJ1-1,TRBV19,CASSIGQQTEAFF
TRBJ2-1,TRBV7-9,CASSFGTSGIEQFF
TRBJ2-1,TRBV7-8,CASSSIQGTSYNEQFF
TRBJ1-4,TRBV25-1,CASSRSSNGEKLFF
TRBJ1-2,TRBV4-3,CASSPDRAGYTF
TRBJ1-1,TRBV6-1,CASSEIQGASTEAFF
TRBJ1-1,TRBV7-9,CASSVQGGTEAFF
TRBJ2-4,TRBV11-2,CASSLELAGDTYIQYF
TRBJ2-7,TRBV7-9,CASSPKPTSGLSYEQYF
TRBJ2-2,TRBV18,CASSPPTGANGELFF
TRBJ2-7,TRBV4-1,CASSQDREGLAGEQYF
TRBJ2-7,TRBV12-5,CASGFGTGDLDEQYF
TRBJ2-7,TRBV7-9,CASSGPYEQYF
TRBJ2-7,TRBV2,CASSEGDSYEQYF
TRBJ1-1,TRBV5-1,CASSLGVNTEAFF
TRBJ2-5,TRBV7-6,CASSLQGEGGEETQYF
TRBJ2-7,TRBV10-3,CAISDLGGSYEQYF
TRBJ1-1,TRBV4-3,CASSLDRAGAEAFF
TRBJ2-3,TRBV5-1,CASSSRTVFTDTQYF
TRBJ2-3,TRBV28,CASSQDSPSTDTQYF
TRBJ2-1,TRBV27,CASSRGLSGPHYNEQFF
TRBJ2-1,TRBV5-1,CASKGLAEPESYNEQFF
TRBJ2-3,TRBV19,CAGEGSPTDTQYF
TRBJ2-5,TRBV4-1,CASSQVETRSSGQETQYF
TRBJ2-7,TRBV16,CASSFLGLAGDLGYEQYF
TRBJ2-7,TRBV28,CASSSRTSYEQYF
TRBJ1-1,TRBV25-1,CASRSGGWTEAFF
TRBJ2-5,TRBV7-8,CASTGTSGMSETQYF
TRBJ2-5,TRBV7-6,CASSLWTGVEETQYF
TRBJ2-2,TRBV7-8,CASSPGSYTGELFF
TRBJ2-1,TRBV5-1,CASTGQGGSYNEQFF
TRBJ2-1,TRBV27,CASSHRLDPTYEQFF
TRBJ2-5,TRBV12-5,CASATDQETQYF
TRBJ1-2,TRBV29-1,CSVEQASPNYGYTF
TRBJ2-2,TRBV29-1,CSAATGTGAGELFF
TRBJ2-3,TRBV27,CASSSGTTRTDTQYF
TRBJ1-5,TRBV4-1,CASSQGQGASQPQHF
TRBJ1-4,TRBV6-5,CASSYSTGGNEKLFF
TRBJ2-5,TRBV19,CATRSWTASQETQYF